What follows are 6 T cell receptor beta chains derived from one specimen sequenced in a study of T cell repertoires in cytomegalovirus infection. The antigens for these receptors are not known. TCRdb passed the reads through MiXCR, listing each CDR3 protein once. The table has about 830,000 distinct CDR3 sequences, 30% to 35% seen once. The sample in question was cultured CD8+ T cells from PBMCs, obtained from culture after CMV antigen stimulation. These receptor sequences come from a human donor in good health (CMV status not recorded). Some clones in this sample may be carry-over from other donors' samples.

As for this clonotype: The CDR3 carries no conserved terminal phenylalanine or tryptophan, so it likely arises from a read error. It is unclear where the CDR3 begins or ends on the DNA, so no DNA is shown, and the CDR3 is as TCRdb lists it. The chain combines TRBV27 with TRBJ1-2; the D segment call TRBD1 is taken from the table without a DNA check. CDR1 and CDR2 (germline): MNHEY, SMNVEV (reference sequence). From its first to its last residue, the CDR3 has 14 amino acids. CDR3 in amino acids: CASSPGDMATPSTI.

This clonotype was seen a few times. The chain links TRBV5-1 to TRBJ2-7; TRBD1 might be the D (6 bases). Looked up from germline, CDR1 is SGHRS and CDR2 is YFSETQ. Deletions cut 0 bases from V and 0 bases from J, with 16 bases between. The CDR3 sequence is 17 residues long. CDR3 DNA sequence: TGCGCCAGCAGCTTGGAAGTCTCCTACAGGGCCTCCTACGAGCAGTACTTC. This encodes CASSLEVSYRASYEQYF.

This chain connects TRBV6-2 or TRBV6-3 to TRBJ1-5; 9 nucleotides align to TRBD1. Germline values: CDR1 MNHEY, CDR2 SVGEGT. Trimming cost V 2 bases and J 1 base; bases outside gene matches: 9. The CDR3 contains 18 residues. The DNA of the CDR3 is TGTGCCAGCAGTTACAGACGGGACAGGGAAACAAGCAATCAGCCCCAGCATTTT. Its translation is CASSYRRDRETSNQPQHF.

The chain employs TRBV10-3 and TRBJ2-1; possibly TRBD2 for D (6 bases). CDR3 length: 13 amino acids. The ends were cut back, 3 bases at V and 7 bases at J, with 10 bases in the middle. Germline values: CDR1 ENHRY, CDR2 SYGVKD. The CDR3 reads CAISDTGDNEQFF. In DNA, the CDR3 is TGTGCCATCAGTGACACGGGGGATAATGAGCAGTTCTTC.

This clonotype has more than one count but fewer than ten. CDR3 protein: CASSMRGQPSGANVLTF. The CDR3 nucleotides are TGTGCCAGTAGTATGAGGGGACAGCCCTCTGGGGCCAACGTCCTGACTTTC. This chain joins TRBV19 and TRBJ2-6; 7 bases are shared with TRBD1. Unmatched junction bases numbered 5, after V lost 3 bases and J lost 0 bases. Germline V gene data show CDR1 as LNHDA and CDR2 as SQIVND (reference sequence). CDR3 length equals 17 residues.

This clonotype was detected only a few times. The chain is built from TRBV7-9 and TRBJ1-1, with D possibly matching TRBD1 (6 bases). The V end lost 6 bases, the J end lost 2 bases, and 10 bases lay between the germline ends. Germline V gene sequence: CDR1 SEHNR, CDR2 FQNEAQ (reference sequence). This CDR3 contains 13 residues. The CDR3 nucleotides read TGTGCCAGCAGTTGGGACATTAACACTGAAGCTTTCTTT. This sequence encodes CASSWDINTEAFF.